Detailed here is one T cell receptor beta chain. The source of the sample is a study of T cells in Graves' hyperthyroidism and ophthalmopathy. Exclusion criteria comprised uncontrolled infection, other autoimmune disease, pregnancy or lactation. Amplified TCR beta CDR3 regions came from RNA transcripts. The TCR CDR3 first-round RT-PCR relied on the HTBI primer set. TCRdb called the multiplex PCR reads again in MiXCR, with one record for every CDR3 protein. The sample yields hundreds of thousands of distinct CDR3 sequences, under 15% seen once. The sample consisted of blood. This clonotype originated in a woman younger than 35 with Graves' hyperthyroidism.

The CDR3 DNA is TGTGCCAGCAGTGGCCGACAGTATGGCTACACCTTC. Protein product: CASSGRQYGYTF. The chain employs TRBV25-1 and TRBJ1-2; perhaps TRBD1 as D (5 bases). Per germline, CDR1 MGHDK and CDR2 SYGVNS. The CDR3 loop spans 12 amino acids. V lost 4 bases, J lost 5 bases, and 8 bases lay in between.